One and the same sample provided the 22 T cell receptor beta chains below, sequenced in a study of blood T cells in healthy people across ages. The use of a sample-barcoded 5' primer and a J-beta primer mix characterized a second PCR of about 7 to 12 cycles. TCRdb called the 5' RACE reads again in MiXCR, with one record for every CDR3 protein. The table has approximately 770,000 distinct CDR3 sequences, 55% to 75% seen once; the top ten hold roughly 20%. The sample comprised blood. The receptors shown here come from a man between 25 and 39 years old in good health.

CDR3 DNA sequence: TGTGCCATCAGTGGTAGCGGGGCCCCGCTTTACAATGAGCAGTTCTTC. This gives the protein CAISGSGAPLYNEQFF. The rearrangement uses TRBV10-3 and TRBJ2-1; 8 bases line up with TRBD2. This CDR3 comprises 16 residues. Germline CDR1 reads ENHRY; CDR2 reads SYGVKD. Germline trimming cut 4 bases from V and 4 bases from J; bases unmatched to any gene: 9.

The rearrangement joins TRBV4-1 to TRBJ2-7, with unresolved D. The DNA matches TRBJ2-5 better at its end, which makes the J call doubtful. The CDR3 is 14 residues long. The germline gives CDR1 MGHRA, CDR2 YSYEKL. The CDR3 spells CASSGWSGQETQYF. CDR3 DNA: TGCGCCAGCAGCGGATGGTCCGGACAAGAGACCCAGTACTTC.

The rearrangement joins TRBV2 to TRBJ2-5, with TRBD1 identical over 8 bases. V lost 6 bases, J lost 11 bases, and 5 bases stayed unmatched. Germline V gives CDR1 SNHLY, CDR2 FYNNEI. This CDR3 region has 11 residues. In DNA, the CDR3 is TGTGCCAGCAGACAGGGGGACGATCAGTACTTC. It encodes CASRQGDDQYF.

The CDR3 region has the DNA TGTGCCAGCAGCATCCCCGTTAGTGGAGGGCTGGGACGAGAAAACATTCAGTACTTC. As protein: CASSIPVSGGLGRENIQYF. The V gene is TRBV12-3 or TRBV12-4, the J gene TRBJ2-7; a weak D match, TRBD2 (6 bases). The DNA end favors TRBJ2-4, so the J call may be wrong. CDR3 length: 19 residues.

The chain has TRBV20-1 and TRBJ2-1, with 8 bases that match TRBD2. V lost 6 bases, J lost 10 bases, and 11 bases stayed unmatched. The germline V gene has CDR1 DFQATT and CDR2 SNEGSKA (reference sequence). The CDR3 extends over 13 amino acids. The CDR3 sequence is CSAVWREVGEQFF. CDR3 sequence (DNA): TGCAGTGCAGTCTGGCGGGAGGTAGGCGAGCAGTTCTTC.

Only one count was recorded for this clonotype. V and J are TRBV2 and TRBJ2-1, with unresolved D. Germline V lookup: CDR1 SNHLY, CDR2 FYNNEI. V lost 8 bases and J lost 3, with 14 bases in between. This CDR3 region has 14 residues. CDR3 bases: TGTGCCAGCGTGCTCCGGTCCGTCTACAATGAGCAGTTCTTC. Translating it yields CASVLRSVYNEQFF.

CDR3 loop: CSARDTGGFDGANVLTF. CDR3 bases: TGCAGTGCTAGAGACACAGGAGGATTTGATGGGGCCAACGTCCTGACTTTC. This sequence joins TRBV20-1 and TRBJ2-6, with D perhaps given as TRBD1 or TRBD2 (5 bases each). This CDR3 is 17 amino acids long. Trimming took off 0 bases at V and 3 bases at J, with 15 bases between the two ends. Germline V gene lookup returns CDR1 DFQATT and CDR2 SNEGSKA (reference sequence).

A single count supports this clonotype. This chain uses TRBV5-1 with TRBJ2-3; TRBD2 matches at 8 bases. The CDR3 is 16 residues long. Germline-derived CDR1 and CDR2 are SGHRS and YFSETQ. With 0 bases clipped from V and 2 bases from J, the junction kept 5 bases outside the gene matches. As DNA, the CDR3 is TGCGCCAGCAGCTTGGGGACGGGACTAGACACAGATACGCAGTATTTT. Its protein product is CASSLGTGLDTDTQYF.

V usage is TRBV12-3 or TRBV12-4 and J usage is TRBJ1-2; D might be TRBD1 (5 bases). The CDR3 spans 12 residues. V shed 3 bases and J shed 6 bases, with 8 bases lying between them. CDR3 amino acids: CASSFLGDGYTF. Written as DNA, the CDR3 is TGTGCCAGCAGTTTCTTAGGGGATGGCTACACCTTC.

This sequence joins TRBV20-1 and TRBJ2-7, with 10 bases identical to TRBD2. V lost 4 bases, J lost 1 base, and 10 bases stayed unmatched. CDR3 length: 16 residues. Germline loops: CDR1 DFQATT, CDR2 SNEGSKA (reference sequence). In nucleotides, the CDR3 is TGCAGTGCTACCACTAGCGGGATCAAAGCGTCCTACGAGCAGTACTTC. It translates to CSATTSGIKASYEQYF.

The chain carries TRBV14 and TRBJ2-3; the D is unclear. V lost 2 bases to trimming and J lost 1 base, with 16 bases between them. CDR1 is SGHDN, CDR2 FVKESK, per germline. The CDR3 spans 17 residues. CDR3 in DNA: TGTGCCAGCAGCCAACAAGTGAGCGCCCGCCGCACAGATACGCAGTATTTT. This encodes CASSQQVSARRTDTQYF.

This clonotype was seen a handful of times. The rearrangement links TRBV6-4 to TRBJ2-5, with D possibly being TRBD2 (5 bases). V was cut by 2 bases and J by 4 bases, with 14 bases left in between. CDR3 length: 15 residues. Germline V gene lookup returns CDR1 MRHNA and CDR2 SNTAGT. The CDR3 here is CASSDGRAEGETQYF. CDR3 in DNA: TGTGCCAGCAGTGACGGTAGGGCAGAGGGAGAGACCCAGTACTTC.

This clonotype was found a few times. The chain links TRBV5-6 to TRBJ2-7; no reliable D call. The germline V and J ends were trimmed by 0 bases and 10 bases, with 8 bases remaining between them. The CDR3 is made up of 11 amino acids. CDR1 SGHDT and CDR2 YYEEEE come from the germline V gene. In DNA form, the CDR3 reads TGTGCCAGCAGCTTGGGCACTATCCAGTACTTC. Its protein product is CASSLGTIQYF.

This clonotype was counted a few times. The chain combines TRBV10-1 with TRBJ2-7; D possibly uses TRBD1 or TRBD2 (5 bases each). The germline CDR1 and CDR2 sequences are WNHNN and SYGVQD (reference sequence). Trimming pared 4 bases from V and 2 bases from J, leaving 9 bases between. This CDR3 is 13 amino acids long. The CDR3 loop reads CASSAGPTYEQYF. In nucleotides, the CDR3 is TGCGCCAGCAGTGCGGGGCCAACCTACGAGCAGTACTTC.

The chain links TRBV20-1 to TRBJ1-1; no clear D. V was pared by 5 bases and J by 8 bases, with 18 bases between. Germline values: CDR1 DFQATT, CDR2 SNEGSKA (reference sequence). The CDR3 contains 13 residues. The DNA of the CDR3 is TGCAGTGCTCTGAACCCCGGGATAGTCGAAGCTTTCTTT. Amino acids: CSALNPGIVEAFF.

This sequence joins TRBV4-2 and TRBJ2-7; the D is unclear. Trimming removed 1 base from V and 2 bases from J, with 12 bases in between. The CDR3 has 15 residues. Germline CDR1 is LGHNA and CDR2 is YNFKEQ. CDR3 sequence (DNA): TGTGCCAGCAGCCAAGTGGACGGGTCGACCTACGAGCAGTACTTC. Amino acid sequence: CASSQVDGSTYEQYF.

This clonotype was recorded a few times. As DNA, the CDR3 is TGTGCCAGCAGCCTAGGGCGAGGGTTGTGGGACGAGCAGTACTTC. As protein: CASSLGRGLWDEQYF. The chain couples TRBV28 to TRBJ2-7, with D tentatively TRBD2 (5 bases). The CDR3 is made up of 15 amino acids. V was trimmed by 6 bases and J by 5 bases, leaving 20 bases between them. Per the germline V gene, CDR1 is MDHEN and CDR2 is SYDVKM.

The chain uses TRBV9 and TRBJ2-3; 8 nucleotides agree with TRBD2. CDR3 length equals 15 residues. The V segment lost 3 bases and the J segment 3 bases; nucleotides outside the gene matches: 6. CDR1 SGDLS and CDR2 YYNGEE come from the germline V gene. CDR3 in DNA: TGTGCCAGCAGCGCCGCCGGGGGGGCGACAGATACGCAGTATTTT. Its translation is CASSAAGGATDTQYF.

CDR3 DNA sequence: TGTGCCAGCAAGCCTTTAAGCACAGATACGCAGTATTTT. It specifies CASKPLSTDTQYF. The V and J genes are TRBV2 and TRBJ2-3; D gene unclear. The germline V gene has CDR1 SNHLY and CDR2 FYNNEI. CDR3 length: 13 amino acids. V lost 7 bases to trimming and J lost 0 bases, with 8 bases between them.

The chain combines TRBV3-1 with TRBJ2-7; D tentatively reads TRBD1 or TRBD2 (5 bases each). The V and J ends lost 0 bases and 2 bases respectively, with 14 bases between them. The CDR3 has 16 amino acids. Germline V gives CDR1 LGHDT, CDR2 YNNKEL (reference sequence). CDR3 region: CASSQDLGTITYEQYF. CDR3 in DNA: TGTGCCAGCAGCCAAGACCTCGGGACCATAACCTACGAGCAGTACTTC.

The chain links TRBV4-2 to TRBJ2-1, with D possibly being TRBD1 or TRBD2 (5 bases each). In germline, CDR1 is LGHNA, CDR2 YNFKEQ. The CDR3 covers 13 residues. V was shortened by 2 bases and J by 13 bases, with 15 bases between the two germline ends. CDR3 sequence (DNA): TGTGCCAGCAGCCAAACTACCGGGACCGCTCAGTTCTTC. This sequence encodes CASSQTTGTAQFF.

The chain has TRBV28 and TRBJ2-1; D is perhaps TRBD2 (6 bases). There are 15 residues in the CDR3. The V gene's germline CDR1 is MDHEN and CDR2 SYDVKM. V was clipped by 5 bases and J by 4 bases, with 15 bases between them. CDR3 in amino acids: CASSPLGGVYNEQFF. CDR3 in DNA: TGTGCCAGCAGTCCTCTAGGAGGGGTTTACAATGAGCAGTTCTTC. The full variable domain, completed using reference TRBV28 and TRBJ2-1, is DVKVTQSSRYLVKRTGEKVFLECVQDMDHENMFWYRQDPGLGLRLIYFSYDVKMKEKGDIPEGYSVSREKKERFSLILESASTNQTSMYLCASSPLGGVYNEQFFGPGTRLTVL.